Each of the 27 T cell receptor beta chains below was sequenced from the same sample in a study of blood T cell repertoires in COVID-19. Generated by immunoSEQ multiplex PCR, the TCRdb table keeps only in-frame clones and is missing some. This table has under 300,000 clones, roughly 84% appearing once. The sample consisted of peripheral blood. The source of these receptors is a woman between 40 and 55 years old with active or convalescent COVID-19.

This clone was seen just once. The CDR3, as DNA: TGTGCCAGCAGACCTGGGGGGATGGGTTCACCCCTCCACTTT. Its protein is CASRPGGMGSPLHF. This sequence joins TRBV5-5 and TRBJ1-6, with D tentatively TRBD1 (5 bases). The CDR3 sequence is 14 residues long. CDR1 is SGHKS and CDR2 is YYEKEE in the germline V gene (reference sequence). V lost 5 bases and J lost 9, with 15 bases in between. Full variable domain (remainder filled in from reference TRBV5-5 and TRBJ1-6): DAGVTQSPTHLIKTRGQQVTLRCSPISGHKSVSWYQQVLGQGPQFIFQYYEKEERGRGNFPDRFSARQFPNYSSELNVNALLLGDSALYLCASRPGGMGSPLHFGNGTRLTVT.

V and J are TRBV5-6 and TRBJ1-5; D may be TRBD1 (5 bases). Trimming pared 0 bases from V and 16 bases from J, leaving 17 bases between. This CDR3 comprises 13 residues. From germline, CDR1 is SGHDT and CDR2 YYEEEE. CDR3 sequence (DNA): TGTGCCAGCAGCTTGGCCTCGGCAGGGTCAATCCATTTT. It yields the protein CASSLASAGSIHF.

The chain links TRBV9 to TRBJ2-7, with TRBD1 matching 8 bases. Trimming at V came to 3 bases and at J to 7 bases, leaving 12 bases not matched to a gene. This CDR3 spans 15 amino acids. Germline V gives CDR1 SGDLS, CDR2 YYNGEE. Here the CDR3 DNA reads TGTGCCAGCAGCGCGACCGGGACAGGCCCCCAGGAGCAGTACTTC. It is translated as CASSATGTGPQEQYF.

This chain joins TRBV18 and TRBJ1-2; D is perhaps TRBD1 (6 bases). Germline V gives CDR1 KGHSH, CDR2 LQKENI. V shed 0 bases and J shed 5 bases, with 13 bases lying between them. The CDR3 extends over 15 amino acids. The chain's CDR3 is CASSPPNREGYGYTF. CDR3 bases: TGTGCCAGCTCACCACCGAACAGGGAAGGGTATGGCTACACCTTC.

This CDR3 reads CAIRSSQGSNTEAFF. CDR3 nucleotides: TGTGCCATCAGATCGTCACAGGGCTCGAACACTGAAGCTTTCTTT. The gene calls are TRBV10-3 and TRBJ1-1; TRBD1 might be the D (6 bases). Trimming took 6 bases from V and 1 from J, leaving 15 bases between them. CDR3 length: 15 amino acids. In germline, CDR1 is ENHRY, CDR2 SYGVKD.

V is TRBV23-1 and J is TRBJ2-2; TRBD2 matches 13 bases. TRBV23-1 is an ORF for which the function is uncertain. V lost 2 bases, J lost 0 bases, and 9 bases stayed unmatched. This CDR3 has 20 residues. CDR3 region: CASSQPSGLAGASNTGELFF. The CDR3 DNA follows: TGCGCCAGCAGTCAACCCTCTGGACTAGCGGGGGCCTCGAACACCGGGGAGCTGTTTTTT.

The chain employs TRBV6-5 and TRBJ2-3; no clear D gene. The ends were cut back, 5 bases at V and 1 base at J, with 13 bases in the middle. The CDR3 runs 15 residues. The germline CDR1 and CDR2 sequences are MNHEY and SVGAGI. This chain's CDR3 is CASSPLGLGTDTQYF. CDR3 DNA sequence: TGTGCCAGCAGTCCCCTCGGGTTGGGCACAGATACGCAGTATTTT.

The genes are TRBV5-1 and TRBJ2-2; the match to TRBD1 covers 9 bases. The V gene's germline CDR1 is SGHRS and CDR2 YFSETQ. V lost 4 bases to trimming and J lost 3 bases; unmatched junction nucleotides: 7. The CDR3 loop spans 16 amino acids. DNA for the CDR3: TGCGCCAGCAGCCCGGGGACAGGGTGGGACACCGGGGAGCTGTTTTTT. As protein: CASSPGTGWDTGELFF.

The rearrangement joins TRBV19 to TRBJ2-2; tentative D call: TRBD2 (6 bases). V lost 3 bases and J 3 bases, leaving 11 bases between the germline ends. Germline assignment: CDR1 LNHDA and CDR2 SQIVND (reference sequence). The CDR3 spans 15 residues. CDR3 in amino acids: CASSIVGGHTGELFF. CDR3 sequence (DNA): TGTGCCAGTAGTATCGTCGGGGGTCACACCGGGGAGCTGTTTTTT.

V and J are TRBV27 and TRBJ1-1, with D possibly being TRBD1 (5 bases). Trimming shortened V by 6 bases and J by 7 bases, and 15 bases separated the two germline ends. CDR1 is MNHEY, CDR2 SMNVEV, per germline (reference sequence). The CDR3 covers 13 residues. The CDR3 loop is CASRHDRLDEAFF. Written as DNA, the CDR3 is TGTGCCAGCAGACACGACAGATTGGATGAAGCTTTCTTT.

In DNA form, the CDR3 reads TGTGCCAGCAGGGGGGGACAGGGGAACTATGGCTACACCTTC. It yields the protein CASRGGQGNYGYTF. J is TRBJ1-2 and V is TRBV2; 10 bases are shared with TRBD1. The germline V gene encodes CDR1 SNHLY and CDR2 FYNNEI. This CDR3 is 14 amino acids long. V trimming: 6 bases; J trimming: 2 bases; junction bases outside the gene matches: 3.

The chain carries TRBV3-1 (or the pseudogene TRBV3-2) and TRBJ2-1; D might be TRBD1 (5 bases). Germline V gives CDR1 LGHDT, CDR2 YNNKEL (reference sequence). Deletions cut 5 bases from V and 2 bases from J, with 13 bases between. CDR3 length: 15 amino acids. CDR3 sequence (DNA): TGTGCCAGCAGCGGTGCAGGGAATACCTACAATGAGCAGTTCTTC. Amino acids: CASSGAGNTYNEQFF.

This clone appeared once. The rearrangement joins TRBV28 to TRBJ2-1, with D hard to call. The CDR3 is 15 amino acids. The V end was cut by 3 bases, the J end by 6 bases, with 15 bases between. Germline V gives CDR1 MDHEN, CDR2 SYDVKM. This CDR3 reads CASSLVLLGSNEQFF. The CDR3, as DNA: TGTGCCAGCAGTTTGGTCCTTCTAGGATCCAATGAGCAGTTCTTC.

V gene TRBV2 combines with J gene TRBJ1-1; the match to TRBD1 covers 8 bases. The germline V gene encodes CDR1 SNHLY and CDR2 FYNNEI. V was clipped by 6 bases and J by 10 bases; unmatched bases: 16. The CDR3 runs to 15 residues. The CDR3 DNA reads as TGTGCCAGCAGAGGCCGTGAGGACAGGGAGGGTGTAGCTTTCTTT. It encodes CASRGREDREGVAFF.

The J gene is TRBJ2-7, the V gene TRBV7-2; the match to TRBD2 covers 8 bases. In germline, CDR1 is SGHTA, CDR2 FQGNSA. After removal of 2 bases from V and 3 bases from J, the junction contained 3 bases not matched to a gene. There are 14 residues in the CDR3. The CDR3 sequence is CASSLTSGYYEQYV. The CDR3, as DNA: TGTGCCAGCAGCTTAACTAGCGGTTACTACGAGCAGTACGTC.

This CDR3 is CSVDRTANTEAFF. DNA for the CDR3: TGCAGCGTTGATAGGACAGCGAACACTGAAGCTTTCTTT. The chain recombines TRBV29-1 with TRBJ1-1, with D maybe TRBD1 (6 bases). V was clipped by 3 bases and J by 1 base, with 9 bases between them. CDR3 length: 13 amino acids. Germline assignment: CDR1 SQVTM and CDR2 ANQGSEA. Filled out from reference TRBV29-1 and TRBJ1-1, the complete variable domain reads SAVISQKPSRDICQRGTSLTIQCQVDSQVTMMFWYRQQPGQSLTLIATANQGSEATYESGFVIDKFPISRPNLTFSTLTVSNMSPEDSSIYLCSVDRTANTEAFFGQGTRLTVV.

The gene calls are TRBV10-3 and TRBJ1-5; 9 positions agree with TRBD1. Germline lookup yields CDR1 ENHRY and CDR2 SYGVKD. V lost 5 bases to trimming and J lost 7 bases; unmatched junction nucleotides: 3. The length of the CDR3 is 13 residues. DNA of the CDR3: TGTGCCATCAGTAGACAGGGGGACCAGCCCCAGCATTTT. This sequence encodes CAISRQGDQPQHF.

This clone was picked up many times. The genes are TRBV5-6 and TRBJ2-1, with TRBD1 matching over 7 bases. V lost 3 bases to trimming and J lost 9 bases; unmatched junction nucleotides: 3. Germline CDR1 SGHDT, CDR2 YYEEEE. CDR3 length equals 12 residues. The CDR3 protein is CASSSRQGEQFF. DNA for the CDR3: TGTGCCAGCAGCTCGCGACAGGGTGAGCAGTTCTTC.

The chain employs TRBV11-2 and TRBJ1-5; D might be TRBD1 (5 bases). V gave up 1 base and J gave up 4 bases, with 11 bases separating them. CDR3 length: 15 residues. Germline V gives CDR1 SGHAT, CDR2 FQNNGV. CDR3 DNA: TGTGCCAGCAGCTTAGGCGGGGGGAGGAATCAGCCCCAGCATTTT. It translates to CASSLGGGRNQPQHF.

The chain links TRBV1 to TRBJ1-3; TRBD1, the D gene given by the table, was not confirmed from the DNA. TRBV1 represents a pseudogene. This CDR3 region has 17 residues. This CDR3 reads CTSSLFRDSAEGNTIYF. In DNA, the CDR3 is TGCACCAGCAGTCTATTCAGGGATTCTGCGGAAGGAAACACCATATATTTT.

The chain carries TRBV28 and TRBJ1-1; 11 bases align to TRBD1. Germline CDR1 MDHEN, CDR2 SYDVKM. J lost 5 bases, V lost 7 bases, and 9 bases had no gene match. The CDR3 has 15 residues. CDR3 DNA sequence: TGTGCCAGCATTAGATTGGACAGGGGGCAGACTGAAGCTTTCTTT. Its translation is CASIRLDRGQTEAFF.

The chain has TRBV6-5 and TRBJ1-1; TRBD1 agrees at 8 bases. CDR3 size: 13 residues. The germline gives CDR1 MNHEY, CDR2 SVGAGI. Trimming took 6 bases from V and 8 from J; bases not matched to a gene: 8. The CDR3 is CASSKQGVQEAFF. The DNA for the CDR3 is TGTGCCAGCAGCAAACAGGGGGTGCAGGAAGCTTTCTTT.

V and J are TRBV27 and TRBJ1-1; D is perhaps TRBD1 (5 bases). This CDR3 contains 14 residues. Between the trimmed V and J ends, which lost 8 bases and 7 bases, there was a span of 20 bases. CDR1 is MNHEY and CDR2 is SMNVEV in the germline V gene (reference sequence). The CDR3: CASSRGSTGGEAFF. CDR3 nucleotide sequence: TGTGCCAGCTCTAGGGGCTCTACGGGGGGTGAAGCTTTCTTT.

The CDR3 nucleotides are TGTGCCAGCAGCGTAGGCGCGGGTCCAAACACCGGGGAGCTGTTTTTT. It encodes CASSVGAGPNTGELFF. This chain links TRBV9 with TRBJ2-2; TRBD2 is a possible D gene (5 bases). This CDR3 spans 16 amino acids. V was shortened by 0 bases and J by 2 bases, with 11 bases between the two germline ends. Germline-derived CDR1 and CDR2 are SGDLS and YYNGEE.

A single count supports this clone. V and J are TRBV5-4 and TRBJ2-3, with TRBD1 matching 10 bases. The CDR3 sequence is 15 residues long. Trimming removed 4 bases from V and 6 bases from J; junction bases left unmatched: 8. Germline V CDR1 and CDR2: SGHNT, YYREEE (reference sequence). CDR3 sequence reads: CASSGRDRGYDTQYF. For the CDR3, the DNA is TGTGCCAGCAGCGGCCGGGACAGGGGTTATGATACGCAGTATTTT.

CDR3 nucleotide sequence: TGTGCCACCTCCTCTCGACAGTTCGATCAGCCCCAGCATTTT. As protein: CATSSRQFDQPQHF. The chain combines TRBV5-8 with TRBJ1-5; tentative D call: TRBD1 (5 bases). The CDR3 has 14 amino acids. V lost 9 bases to trimming and J lost 5 bases, with 18 bases between them. In germline, CDR1 is SGHTS, CDR2 YDEGEE.

CDR3 bases: TGCAGCGTTGCAGCGGAAGCGTGGGGCACTGAAGCTTTCTTT. It translates to CSVAAEAWGTEAFF. The rearrangement links TRBV29-1 to TRBJ1-1; D uncertain. V was trimmed by 4 bases and J by 4 bases, leaving 16 bases between them. The CDR3 extends over 14 amino acids. Germline CDR1 and CDR2: SQVTM and ANQGSEA.